The next 20 T cell receptor beta chains were all read from a single sample in a study of read filtering for tumor transcriptome and immune sequencing. The library was built from about 400 ng RNA with molecular barcoded adaptors for alpha/delta and beta/gamma chains. TCRdb recomputed calls from the reads with MiXCR, one row per CDR3 protein. The sample has tens of thousands of distinct CDR3 sequences, 9.5% to 15% seen once. The sequencing sample was made of a population of CD138-negative cells sorted from bone marrow. Receptors originate from a donor older than 35 with multiple myeloma.

Many counts were recorded for this clonotype. The chain is built from TRBV19 and TRBJ2-2; D may be TRBD1 (5 bases). The CDR3 is 14 amino acids. From germline, CDR1 is LNHDA and CDR2 SQIVND (reference sequence). Trimming stripped 5 bases from V and 2 bases from J, with 9 bases between. This CDR3 reads CASSLQVNTGELFF. The CDR3, as DNA: TGTGCCAGTAGTCTACAGGTTAACACCGGGGAGCTGTTTTTT. Full variable domain (outside the CDR3, taken from reference TRBV19 and TRBJ2-2): DGGITQSPKYLFRKEGQNVTLSCEQNLNHDAMYWYRQDPGQGLRLIYYSQIVNDFQKGDIAEGYSVSREKKESFPLTVTSAQKNPTAFYLCASSLQVNTGELFFGEGSRLTVL.

This chain connects TRBV10-3 to TRBJ2-7; D is undetermined. Looked up from germline, CDR1 is ENHRY and CDR2 is SYGVKD. The CDR3 covers 12 residues. Trimming cost V 5 bases and J 7 bases, with 12 bases left between them. CDR3 residues: CAISSLSWEQYF. CDR3 coding DNA: TGTGCCATCAGTTCCCTATCCTGGGAGCAGTACTTC.

This clonotype was seen more than once but under ten times. A much larger clone is a single base away; this may be a read error. The V gene is TRBV20-1, the J gene TRBJ2-1; possibly TRBD1 or TRBD2 for D (5 bases each). This CDR3 is built from 10 residues. In germline, CDR1 is DFQATT, CDR2 SNEGSKA (reference sequence). With 5 bases removed from V and 13 bases from J, the gap between germline ends came to 12 bases. CDR3 in amino acids: CSARQGRQFF. In DNA form, the CDR3 reads TGCAGTGCTCGGCAGGGACGCCAGTTCTTC.

A remark on this clonotype: A much bigger clone sits one base away, suggesting this may be a read error. The chain has TRBV28 and TRBJ2-7; unclear D gene. The V gene lost 5 bases and the J gene lost 3 bases, with 8 bases spanning the gap. Looked up from germline, CDR1 is MDHEN and CDR2 is SYDVKM. The CDR3 totals 12 residues. The CDR3 nucleotides read TGTGCCAGCAGTCCGGTTCTCTACGAGCAGTACTTC. It is translated as CASSPVLYEQYF. The complete variable domain, with remaining parts taken from reference TRBV28 and TRBJ2-7, reads DVKVTQSSRYLVKRTGEKVFLECVQDMDHENMFWYRQDPGLGLRLIYFSYDVKMKEKGDIPEGYSVSREKKERFSLILESASTNQTSMYLCASSPVLYEQYFGPGTRLTVT.

V gene TRBV28 combines with J gene TRBJ1-2; no reliable D call. This CDR3 region has 14 residues. Germline CDR1 MDHEN, CDR2 SYDVKM. The V and J ends lost 4 bases and 5 bases respectively, with 14 bases between them. Written as DNA, the CDR3 is TGTGCCAGCAGTTCTCTTGCCAATTTGTATGGCTACACCTTC. Its translation is CASSSLANLYGYTF.

This clonotype was seen at least ten times. The chain links TRBV7-3 to TRBJ2-2, with D unclear. CDR3 length: 16 residues. Trimming left V 2 bases short and J 5 bases short, with 15 bases between. The V gene's germline CDR1 is SGHTA and CDR2 FQGTGA. CDR3 protein: CASSLPLSGGTGELFF. For the CDR3, the DNA is TGTGCCAGCAGCTTACCCCTCAGTGGTGGAACCGGGGAGCTGTTTTTT.

For this clonotype: A read error may account for a junction end that differs from germline. The chain joins TRBV20-1 to TRBJ2-1; D is possibly TRBD2 (5 bases). The germline V gene encodes CDR1 DFQATT and CDR2 SNEGSKA (reference sequence). The CDR3 contains 16 residues. CDR3 nucleotide sequence: TGCAGCGCTAGAGTGGGTAATGGAGGCTCCTACGATGAGCAGTTCTTC. The encoded protein is CSARVGNGGSYDEQFF.

Notes on this clonotype: A clone one base away is much larger, so this may be a read error. The chain recombines TRBV7-9 with TRBJ2-6; 7 nucleotides line up with TRBD1. The CDR3 extends over 17 amino acids. CDR1 is SEHNR, CDR2 FQNEAQ, per germline (reference sequence). The CDR3 region is CASSARRQGSGANVPTF. The CDR3 bases are TGTGCCAGCAGCGCCCGCCGACAGGGCTCTGGGGCCAACGTCCCGACTTTC. Complete variable domain (other parts from reference TRBV7-9 and TRBJ2-6): DTGVSQNPRHKITKRGQNVTFRCDPISEHNRLYWYRQTLGQGPEFLTYFQNEAQLEKSRLLSDRFSAERPKGSFSTLEIQRTEQGDSAMYLCASSARRQGSGANVPTFGAGSRLTVL.

This clonotype showed up many times. This may be a read error: a much more frequent sequence differs by one nucleotide. CDR3 in amino acids: CASSQVSVAANKGQFF. The CDR3 nucleotides are TGCGCCAGCAGCCAAGTGTCCGTCGCAGCCAACAAGGGGCAGTTCTTC. V usage is TRBV4-3 and J usage is TRBJ2-1; D is unclear. The germline V and J ends were trimmed by 1 base and 12 bases, with 22 bases remaining between them. Germline CDR1 and CDR2: LGHNA and YSLEER. The CDR3 has 16 residues.

This clonotype was counted ten times or more. The rearrangement uses TRBV28 and TRBJ2-7, with TRBD1 matching over 8 bases. V lost 4 bases, J lost 2 bases, and 7 bases stayed unmatched. This CDR3 comprises 15 residues. Germline lookup yields CDR1 MDHEN and CDR2 SYDVKM. CDR3 residues: CASSSYRGSTYEQYF. As DNA, the CDR3 is TGTGCCAGCAGTTCCTACAGGGGGTCCACCTACGAGCAGTACTTC.

This clonotype occurred many times. The chain couples TRBV4-3 to TRBJ2-3; 7 bases match TRBD2. The CDR3 sequence is 16 residues long. V lost 1 base, J lost 3 bases, and 7 bases stayed unmatched. The V gene's germline CDR1 is LGHNA and CDR2 YSLEER. The CDR3 is CASSQGVSGYTDTQYF. CDR3 nucleotides: TGCGCCAGCAGCCAAGGGGTTAGCGGGTATACAGATACGCAGTATTTT.

As to this clonotype: It may be a read error: a sequence one base away is much more abundant. The CDR3 protein is CASSPITGTYGCTF. The CDR3 DNA sequence: TGTGCCAGCAGTCCCATTACAGGGACATATGGCTGCACCTTC. This chain links TRBV6-6 with TRBJ1-2; TRBD1 might be the D (6 bases). Germline V CDR1 and CDR2: MNHNY, SVGAGI (reference sequence). The length of the CDR3 is 14 residues.

This clonotype occurred many times. The germline gene is not matched at one end of the junction; a read error may be the cause. The CDR3 spells CASSLNNQETQYF. CDR3 DNA: TGTGCCAGCAGCTTGAACAACCAGGAGACCCAGTACTTC. The chain couples TRBV7-8 to TRBJ2-5; D uncertain. The CDR3 loop spans 13 amino acids. CDR1 is SGHVS, CDR2 FQNEAQ, per germline.

The sample holds many counts of this clonotype. The chain carries TRBV11-2 and TRBJ1-2; D not certain. CDR1 is SGHAT, CDR2 FQNNGV, per germline. This CDR3 is 13 amino acids long. V was shortened by 0 bases and J by 4 bases, with 6 bases between the two germline ends. This chain's CDR3 is CASSLDAVYGYTF. The CDR3 DNA reads as TGTGCCAGCAGCTTAGATGCTGTCTATGGCTACACCTTC.

This clonotype was recorded many times. The CDR3 loop reads CASSPLGATQPQHF. The CDR3, as DNA: TGTGCCAGCAGTCCGCTCGGGGCTACCCAGCCCCAGCATTTT. This chain connects TRBV27 to TRBJ1-5, with a tentative D call TRBD1 (5 bases). This CDR3 region has 14 residues. Germline loops: CDR1 MNHEY, CDR2 SMNVEV (reference sequence). Trimming stripped 5 bases from V and 7 bases from J, with 15 bases between.

This clonotype came up many times. The V and J genes are TRBV5-1 and TRBJ2-2, with D perhaps TRBD2 (5 bases). Germline CDR1 reads SGHRS; CDR2 reads YFSETQ. This CDR3 has 15 residues. V lost 1 base and J lost 3, with 10 bases in between. This CDR3 reads CASSLSPRDTGELFF. The CDR3 DNA follows: TGCGCCAGCAGCTTGAGTCCGCGGGACACCGGGGAGCTGTTTTTT.

This clonotype has a count of ten or more. V is TRBV20-1 and J is TRBJ1-1; D is unresolved. V lost 0 bases and J 7 bases, leaving 6 bases between the germline ends. The CDR3 contains 11 residues. Per germline, CDR1 DFQATT and CDR2 SNEGSKA (reference sequence). This CDR3 is CSARDRGEAFF. CDR3 bases: TGCAGTGCTAGAGATAGAGGTGAAGCTTTCTTT.

The table lists this clonotype with many counts. The rearrangement uses TRBV10-1 and TRBJ2-3; 9 bases line up with TRBD2. Germline values: CDR1 WNHNN, CDR2 SYGVQD (reference sequence). The V and J ends lost 5 bases and 4 bases, in that order; junction bases with no gene match: 10. The CDR3 consists of 16 residues. As DNA, the CDR3 is TGCGCCAGCAGTCTTTCGGGAGCGGGAGGCCCAGATACGCAGTATTTT. This gives the protein CASSLSGAGGPDTQYF.

This clonotype was observed a handful of times. At one end the junction does not follow the germline gene, possibly because of a read error. The J gene is TRBJ2-2, the V gene TRBV5-1, with 12 bases lining up with TRBD2. Germline values: CDR1 SGHRS, CDR2 YFSETQ. The CDR3 contains 19 residues. CDR3 in DNA: TGCGCCAGAAGCTCCGTAAGGACTAGCGGGATCGTCAACACCGGGGAGCTGTTTTTT. It encodes CARSSVRTSGIVNTGELFF.

This clonotype was counted ten times or more. V gene TRBV12-3 or TRBV12-4 combines with J gene TRBJ1-4; D not resolved. This CDR3 contains 13 residues. The ends were cut back, 6 bases at V and 5 bases at J, with 10 bases in the middle. CDR3 DNA sequence: TGTGCCAGCAGACCGAACGGGAATGAAAAACTGTTTTTT. Amino acids: CASRPNGNEKLFF.